The 10 T cell receptor beta chains listed next were all sequenced from one sample in a study of blood T cells in healthy people across ages. With a J-beta primer mix and a sample-barcoded 5' primer, a second PCR ran 7 to 11 cycles. TCRdb re-derived calls from the 5' RACE reads in MiXCR, one entry per CDR3 protein. The table lists approximately 820,000 distinct CDR3 sequences, approximately 44% of them singletons, with around 21% in the top ten. Sequencing was carried out using blood. These receptors all come from a man in his 60s in good health.

The sample holds many counts of this clonotype. The chain links TRBV6-6 to TRBJ1-4; D is perhaps TRBD1 (6 bases). CDR1 MNHNY and CDR2 SVGAGI come from the germline V gene (reference sequence). The CDR3 extends over 13 amino acids. Trimming left V 8 bases short and J 8 bases short, with 15 bases between. DNA for the CDR3: TGTGCCAGCGCGACAGGTCTCGGGGAAAAACTGTTTTTT. As protein: CASATGLGEKLFF.

The chain carries TRBV12-3 or TRBV12-4 and TRBJ2-5, with 10 bases aligning to TRBD1. The CDR3 covers 16 residues. Trimming at V came to 6 bases and at J to 11 bases, leaving 18 bases not matched to a gene. As DNA, the CDR3 is TGTGCCAGCAGCTTTACATGGGACAGGGGTGGTGATGAGCAGTACTTC. Amino acids: CASSFTWDRGGDEQYF.

The chain carries TRBV7-2 and TRBJ2-1, with 15 bases aligning to TRBD2. Germline-derived CDR1 and CDR2 are SGHTA and FQGNSA. This CDR3 comprises 18 residues. V lost 0 bases to trimming and J lost 2 bases; unmatched junction nucleotides: 2. CDR3 sequence reads: CASSLARTSGGAYNEQFF. CDR3 DNA: TGTGCCAGCAGCTTAGCGAGGACTAGCGGGGGGGCCTACAATGAGCAGTTCTTC.

This clonotype has a handful of counts. V gene TRBV12-3 or TRBV12-4 combines with J gene TRBJ2-5; 8 bases are a match to TRBD2. The CDR3 length is 13 residues. Trimming removed 6 bases from V and 5 bases from J; junction bases left unmatched: 5. For the CDR3, the DNA is TGTGCCAGCAGGATAGCGGGGTTGGAGACCCAGTACTTC. Its protein is CASRIAGLETQYF.

Details on this clonotype: A read error is possible here, since a much larger clone lies one base away. CDR3 region: CASSRDRTYTDTQYF. Here the CDR3 DNA reads TGTGCCAGCTCACGGGACAGGACCTACACAGATACGCAGTATTTT. The V and J genes are TRBV18 and TRBJ2-3; TRBD1 matches at 8 bases. This CDR3 has 15 residues. CDR1 and CDR2 from the germline V gene are KGHSH and LQKENI. The V gene end was trimmed by 4 bases and the J gene end by 2 bases; junction bases not matched to a gene: 5. The entire variable domain, with the rest obtained from reference TRBV18 and TRBJ2-3, is as follows: NAGVMQNPRHLVRRRGQEARLRCSPMKGHSHVYWYRQLPEEGLKFMVYLQKENIIDESGMPKERFSAEFPKEGPSILRIQQVVRGDSAAYFCASSRDRTYTDTQYFGPGTRLTVL.

The table lists this clonotype with a few counts. The J gene is TRBJ1-2, the V gene TRBV5-1; no reliable D call. This CDR3 has 13 residues. V was pared by 4 bases and J by 5 bases, with 12 bases between. Germline V lookup: CDR1 SGHRS, CDR2 YFSETQ. CDR3 loop: CASSQERIYGYTF. The DNA for the CDR3 is TGCGCCAGCAGCCAGGAGAGGATATATGGCTACACCTTC.

J is TRBJ1-5 and V is TRBV12-3 or TRBV12-4; D is unclear. CDR3 size: 14 residues. Deletions cut 7 bases from V and 2 bases from J, with 12 bases between. CDR3 bases: TGTGCCAGCATTCCCCCGGTGGGCAATCAGCCCCAGCATTTT. This gives the protein CASIPPVGNQPQHF.

The chain joins TRBV7-8 to TRBJ2-5, with TRBD2 matching 12 bases. The CDR3 contains 14 residues. The junction had 2 bases not matched to a gene; V was cut back by 4 bases and J by 5 bases. The germline gives CDR1 SGHVS, CDR2 FQNEAQ. The CDR3 DNA reads TGTGCCAGCAGCTACGGACTAGCGGGGGAGACCCAGTACTTC. It is translated as CASSYGLAGETQYF.

The CDR3 DNA reads TGTGCCAGCACCGGAGGGGAGGCAACTAATGAAAAACTGTTTTTT. Its protein is CASTGGEATNEKLFF. This sequence joins TRBV6-1 and TRBJ1-4; a possible D gene is TRBD1 (5 bases). The germline V gene has CDR1 MNHNS and CDR2 SASEGT. The V end lost 7 bases, the J end lost 0 bases, and 12 bases lay between the germline ends. This CDR3 is built from 15 residues.

The chain combines TRBV29-1 with TRBJ2-1; perhaps TRBD1 as D (6 bases). The CDR3 covers 15 residues. CDR1 is SQVTM and CDR2 is ANQGSEA in the germline V gene. Trimming removed 3 bases from V and 13 bases from J, with 25 bases in between. CDR3 amino acids: CSVDPGDTYQETQFF. CDR3 DNA: TGCAGCGTTGACCCAGGGGATACCTACCAAGAGACCCAGTTCTTC.